Many counts were recorded for the clone carrying this T cell receptor (beta chain). Antigen specificity is unknown. The data belong to a study of T cell repertoires in cytomegalovirus infection. Study background: Signatures in public TCR beta sequences pointed to both CMV infection and matching HLA type.

This CDR3 is 14 amino acids long. CDR1 MGHRA and CDR2 YSYEKL come from the germline V gene. Trimming took 3 bases from V and 12 from J, leaving 21 bases between them. Study-wide points: There were HLA-C-restricted CMV-specific TCR beta clonotypes dominating the ex vivo response.

TCRdb re-derived calls from the reads in MiXCR, one entry per CDR3 protein. The sample contains roughly 60,000 distinct CDR3 sequences, about 30% of which appear only once. Sequences were obtained from PBMCs, sequenced either directly or after in vitro stimulation (not recorded which). The clonotype comes from a human donor in good health (CMV status not recorded). Some clones in this sample may be carry-over from other donors' samples. This chain connects TRBV4-1 to TRBJ2-7; D is perhaps TRBD2 (6 bases). The CDR3 DNA reads TGCGCCAGCAGCCAGTCTCCGGGACTGGGGTGGCTGTACTTC. Residues: CASSQSPGLGWLYF.